This T cell receptor beta chain was sequenced in a study of T-cell memory formation after mild COVID-19. Overall study: Most TCR clusters belonged to a single donor. Study-wide points: The study found contracting CD4+ clones mainly in CM and EM and contracting CD8+ clones in EMRA.

TCRdb passed the 5' RACE reads through MiXCR, listing each CDR3 protein once. Of some 200,000 distinct CDR3 sequences listed, 9.5% to 10% are singletons. There are many counts of this clonotype. Its antigen is not identified. The germline V gene has CDR1 SNHLY and CDR2 FYNNEI. This CDR3 is built from 15 residues. Trimming removed 0 bases at V and 7 bases at J, with 12 bases between. What was sequenced was PBMCs or a T cell subset sorted from them (not recorded which). The source is a man aged 18 to 30 who had mild COVID-19 (a few samples of this study predate the infection). Cell type and time point are not known. J is TRBJ1-4 and V is TRBV2; D is ambiguous. CDR3 sequence reads: CASSEAKSGSEKLFF. The CDR3 DNA reads TGTGCCAGCAGTGAAGCGAAGTCGGGAAGTGAAAAACTGTTTTTT. Full variable domain (missing parts from reference TRBV2 and TRBJ1-4): EPEVTQTPSHQVTQMGQEVILRCVPISNHLYFYWYRQILGQKVEFLVSFYNNEISEKSEIFDDQFSVERPDGSNFTLKIRSTKLEDSAMYFCASSEAKSGSEKLFFGSGTQLSVL.